Reported below is one T cell receptor (beta chain). This sample is drawn from a study of control samples from healthy donors and cancer patients. CDR3 length equals 16 residues. Unmatched junction bases numbered 4, after V lost 2 bases and J lost 3 bases. Per germline, CDR1 MDHEN and CDR2 SYDVKM. Sequencing used immunoSEQ multiplex PCR; TCRdb keeps in-frame clones, though not all of them. The sample records tens of thousands of clones, approximately 86% being singletons. The specimen was blood. This clonotype originated in a man younger than 40 in good health. V gene TRBV28 combines with J gene TRBJ1-4; 9 nucleotides match TRBD1. The CDR3 spells CASSLRGTGPNEKLFF. The CDR3 DNA is TGTGCCAGCAGTTTACGAGGGACAGGGCCTAATGAAAAACTGTTTTTT.